The source of this T cell receptor beta chain is a study of OX40 agonist ivuxolimab in advanced cancers. As regards this clone: Its antigen is as yet unknown.

Findings and limits, study-wide: Expanded clones belonging to CD8+ T cells outnumbered, on average, those of CD4+.

V lost 1 base to trimming and J lost 2 bases, with 21 bases between them. The CDR3 totals 19 residues. Looked up from germline, CDR1 is SEHNR and CDR2 is FQNEAQ (reference sequence). The assay was immunoSEQ multiplex PCR, and TCRdb's table has in-frame clones only and misses some. The sample has roughly 100,000 clones, 92% seen once. Sequencing used CD4+ or CD8+ T cells sorted from blood, obtained in a trial of the OX40 agonist ivuxolimab. This TCR derives from an adult with an advanced solid tumor such as melanoma, head and neck, liver or kidney cancer. This chain connects TRBV7-9 to TRBJ1-3; D may be TRBD1 (5 bases). The chain's CDR3 is CASSLVGGTRRDPGNTIYF. In DNA, the CDR3 is TGTGCCAGCAGCTTAGTTGGAGGGACTAGACGAGACCCTGGAAACACCATATATTTT.